One sample yielded the 19 T cell receptor beta chains listed below, sequenced in a study of cytomegalovirus exposure and HLA in healthy donors. Primers included in the PCR were 60 Vbeta and 13 Jbeta primers. The method was immunoSEQ multiplex PCR; TCRdb's version includes in-frame clones alone and lacks a portion of them. The sample consists of 100,000 to 150,000 clones, about four fifths of them appearing once. Material: PBMCs. These receptors were collected from a male donor in good health and CMV-seronegative.

With regard to this clone: Other DNA sequences in the sample encode the same CDR3. The chain links TRBV7-2 to TRBJ2-1, with 7 positions matching TRBD2. Germline lookup yields CDR1 SGHTA and CDR2 FQGNSA. This CDR3 spans 17 amino acids. V was pared by 5 bases and J by 1 base, with 11 bases of the junction left unmatched. The CDR3 nucleotides are TGTGCCAGCAGCATAAGGACTAGTGGGGGTTCCTACAATGAGCAGTTCTTC. Its translation: CASSIRTSGGSYNEQFF.

This rearrangement joins TRBV11-2 to TRBJ1-2; D gene ambiguous. The CDR3 is 14 residues long. Trimming shortened V by 0 bases and J by 1 base, and 6 bases separated the two germline ends. The germline V gene encodes CDR1 SGHAT and CDR2 FQNNGV. The CDR3 sequence is CASSLDFSNYGYTF. In DNA, the CDR3 is TGTGCCAGCAGCTTAGACTTCAGTAACTATGGCTACACCTTC.

The count of this clone is one. This rearrangement joins TRBV5-1 to TRBJ2-7; the match to TRBD1 covers 8 bases. J was trimmed by 2 bases and V by 3 bases; bases with no gene match: 4. The V gene's germline CDR1 is SGHRS and CDR2 YFSETQ. The CDR3 is made up of 14 amino acids. The CDR3 DNA reads TGCGCCAGCAGCTGGGGACAGGAGACCTACGAGCAGTACTTC. Its translation is CASSWGQETYEQYF.

V and J are TRBV7-9 and TRBJ2-3, with 14 bases lining up with TRBD2. The length of the CDR3 is 17 residues. Per the germline V gene, CDR1 is SEHNR and CDR2 is FQNEAQ (reference sequence). Trimming at V came to 4 bases and at J to 2 bases, leaving 5 bases not matched to a gene. CDR3 bases: TGTGCCAGCAGCTCCGGGACTAGCGGGGGTCACACAGATACGCAGTATTTT. It is translated as CASSSGTSGGHTDTQYF.

The chain has TRBV19 and TRBJ2-1; D unresolved. Trimming removed 3 bases from V and 0 bases from J, with 6 bases in between. This CDR3 contains 14 residues. Germline loops: CDR1 LNHDA, CDR2 SQIVND (reference sequence). The CDR3 DNA is TGTGCCAGTAGTATCTACAGCTCCTACAATGAGCAGTTCTTC. Translated: CASSIYSSYNEQFF.

The chain joins TRBV5-6 to TRBJ1-3; D is possibly TRBD1 (5 bases). Trimming removed 0 bases at V and 4 bases at J, with 11 bases between. CDR1 and CDR2 from the germline V gene are SGHDT and YYEEEE. The CDR3 loop spans 15 amino acids. The CDR3 sequence: CASSLAPGPGNTIYF. The CDR3 DNA follows: TGTGCCAGCAGCTTGGCCCCAGGGCCCGGAAACACCATATATTTT.

V is TRBV7-9 and J is TRBJ2-1, with D perhaps TRBD1 (5 bases). CDR1 SEHNR and CDR2 FQNEAQ come from the germline V gene (reference sequence). CDR3 size: 15 residues. Trimming pared 5 bases from V and 4 bases from J, leaving 15 bases between. CDR3: CASSLQGQLYNEQFF. The CDR3 nucleotides are TGTGCCAGCAGCCTTCAGGGCCAACTTTACAATGAGCAGTTCTTC.

The chain joins TRBV18 to TRBJ1-5, with D unresolved. V lost 1 base, J lost 0 bases, and 10 bases lay in between. CDR1 is KGHSH and CDR2 is LQKENI in the germline V gene. The CDR3 has 16 residues. CDR3: CASSPQSSYSNQPQHF. The CDR3 nucleotides read TGTGCCAGCTCACCACAGAGTTCTTATAGCAATCAGCCCCAGCATTTT.

This clone was seen just once. The chain combines TRBV30 with TRBJ1-4; no firm D call. The CDR3 extends over 12 amino acids. Germline V gene lookup returns CDR1 GTSNPN and CDR2 SVGIG (reference sequence). The germline V and J ends were trimmed by 5 bases and 7 bases, with 11 bases remaining between them. The CDR3 region has the DNA TGTGCCTGGGCAGTCGGAGGTGAAAAACTGTTTTTT. It encodes CAWAVGGEKLFF.

The rearrangement joins TRBV19 to TRBJ1-4; TRBD1 might be the D (6 bases). The germline V and J ends were trimmed by 5 bases and 6 bases, with 16 bases remaining between them. The V gene's germline CDR1 is LNHDA and CDR2 SQIVND (reference sequence). This CDR3 contains 15 residues. CDR3 bases: TGTGCCAGTAGTTCCCGGACAGATAATTATGAAAAACTGTTTTTT. This codes for CASSSRTDNYEKLFF.

This rearrangement joins TRBV6-1 to TRBJ2-1, with 7 bases lining up with TRBD2. In germline, CDR1 is MNHNS, CDR2 SASEGT. The V segment lost 2 bases and the J segment 3 bases; nucleotides outside the gene matches: 7. The CDR3 loop spans 16 amino acids. CDR3 nucleotide sequence: TGTGCCAGCAGTGAACGGGCTGGCGGGAGCTACAATGAGCAGTTCTTC. This gives the protein CASSERAGGSYNEQFF.

This chain connects TRBV15 to TRBJ1-1, with D perhaps matching TRBD1 (5 bases). V lost 0 bases and J lost 1, with 9 bases in between. The CDR3 totals 15 residues. Looked up from germline, CDR1 is LNHNV and CDR2 is YYDKDF (reference sequence). CDR3: CATSRERQRNTEAFF. The CDR3 DNA follows: TGTGCCACCAGCAGAGAAAGACAGAGGAACACTGAAGCTTTCTTT. Filled out from reference TRBV15 and TRBJ1-1, the complete variable domain reads DAMVIQNPRYQVTQFGKPVTLSCSQTLNHNVMYWYQQKSSQAPKLLFHYYDKDFNNEADTPDNFQSRRPNTSFCFLDIRSPGLGDTAMYLCATSRERQRNTEAFFGQGTRLTVV.

This chain joins TRBV6-5 and TRBJ1-6, with 8 bases identical to TRBD1. With V trimmed by 5 bases and J by 7 bases, 7 bases remained unmatched. CDR1 is MNHEY, CDR2 SVGAGI, per germline. This CDR3 is built from 15 residues. CDR3 coding DNA: TGTGCCAGCAGTAGGACAGGGACTGGCAATTCACCCCTCCACTTT. Its protein product is CASSRTGTGNSPLHF.

The chain combines TRBV30 with TRBJ1-1, with 8 bases that match TRBD1. The V gene end was trimmed by 8 bases and the J gene end by 6 bases; junction bases not matched to a gene: 17. CDR1 and CDR2 (germline): GTSNPN, SVGIG (reference sequence). The CDR3 totals 15 residues. The CDR3 bases are TGTGCCCAAAAGGACAGGGACCGCGGAGCCGCTGAAGCTTTCTTT. Translated: CAQKDRDRGAAEAFF.

This rearrangement joins TRBV19 to TRBJ2-7; possible D gene TRBD1, 5 bases. The CDR3 is made up of 14 amino acids. Trimming took 1 base from V and 5 from J, leaving 12 bases between them. From germline, CDR1 is LNHDA and CDR2 SQIVND (reference sequence). CDR3 residues: CASSIALSGHEQYF. CDR3 in DNA: TGTGCCAGTAGTATAGCTCTCTCAGGGCACGAGCAGTACTTC.

The chain uses TRBV29-1 and TRBJ1-4; D call uncertain. Trimming shortened V by 3 bases and J by 7 bases, and 15 bases separated the two germline ends. Germline CDR1 and CDR2: SQVTM and ANQGSEA. The CDR3 has 14 amino acids. CDR3 nucleotides: TGCAGCGTTGAGGGCGGGGAGAATAGTGAAAAACTGTTTTTT. Amino acids: CSVEGGENSEKLFF.

CDR3 bases: TGTGCCAGCAGCTTTAGTCGTAGCGGGGGGACCTACGAGCAGTACTTC. It translates to CASSFSRSGGTYEQYF. The rearrangement uses TRBV7-2 and TRBJ2-7; 10 nucleotides align to TRBD2. With 3 bases clipped from V and 2 bases from J, the junction kept 7 bases outside the gene matches. In germline, CDR1 is SGHTA, CDR2 FQGNSA. The CDR3 consists of 16 residues.

This chain uses TRBV7-6 with TRBJ1-2; D may be TRBD1 (6 bases). This CDR3 contains 15 residues. Trimming pared 3 bases from V and 4 bases from J, leaving 15 bases between. Per germline, CDR1 SGHVS and CDR2 FNYEAQ. CDR3 region: CASSFEPGTPYGYTF. CDR3 sequence (DNA): TGTGCCAGCAGCTTCGAACCCGGGACACCCTATGGCTACACCTTC.

This clone was detected only a few times. The chain uses TRBV7-2 and TRBJ2-1, with 10 nucleotides matching TRBD2. The length of the CDR3 is 15 residues. V lost 6 bases and J lost 6; bases outside the gene matches: 8. The germline V gene has CDR1 SGHTA and CDR2 FQGNSA. CDR3 residues: CASRSAGLAVNEQFF. Here the CDR3 DNA reads TGTGCCAGCAGGAGCGCCGGACTAGCGGTCAATGAGCAGTTCTTC.